The rows below give T cell receptor beta chains drawn from one sample of a study of blood T cell repertoires in COVID-19. Data came from immunoSEQ multiplex PCR; TCRdb stores just in-frame clones and leaves some out. Here the sample spans about 320,000 clones, about 91% being singletons. Specimen: peripheral blood. The receptor source for this set is a woman aged 25 to 45 with COVID-19, enrolled during active disease. Each CDR3 is given with its conserved first and last residue. The D gene is left open where the match is weak. Expanded clones get a size class; other rows say once, few or many, or leave the size out.

J gene,V gene,D gene,clone size,CDR3 protein,CDR3 DNA
TRBJ2-5,TRBV5-5,-,-,CASDHSGDQETQYF,TGTGCCAGCGATCATTCGGGTGATCAAGAGACCCAGTACTTC
TRBJ2-5,TRBV7-9,-,-,CASSFGLVETQYF,TGTGCCAGCAGCTTCGGTCTCGTAGAGACCCAGTACTTC
TRBJ1-1,TRBV19,-,-,CASNVGAGLKAFF,TGTGCCAGTAACGTGGGCGCCGGCCTGAAAGCTTTCTTT
TRBJ1-3,TRBV4-1,-,-,CASSQDLRVSGNTIYF,TGCGCCAGCAGCCAAGATCTGAGGGTCTCTGGAAACACCATATATTTT
TRBJ2-3,TRBV6-4,TRBD1,-,CASSLDRGSDTQYF,TGTGCCAGCAGTTTGGACAGGGGCTCAGATACGCAGTATTTT
TRBJ1-6,TRBV7-2,TRBD1,-,CASSHPGTGYNSPLHF,TGTGCCAGCAGCCACCCCGGGACAGGGTATAATTCACCCCTCCACTTT
TRBJ2-3,TRBV11-2,TRBD2,-,CASSLRGGATDTQYF,TGTGCCAGCAGCCTTCGCGGGGGAGCCACAGATACGCAGTATTTT
TRBJ2-2,TRBV7-8,TRBD2,-,CASSLGRADTGELFF,TGTGCCAGCAGCCTCGGGAGGGCCGACACCGGGGAGCTGTTTTTT
TRBJ2-1,TRBV3-1/TRBV3-2,-,-,CASSPSLSNEQFF,TGTGCCAGCAGCCCCTCATTGAGCAATGAGCAGTTCTTC
TRBJ2-2,TRBV4-1,-,-,CASRKGESTGELFF,TGCGCCAGCAGAAAGGGGGAATCCACCGGGGAGCTGTTTTTT
TRBJ1-2,TRBV19,TRBD1,-,CASAWTGGIYGYTF,TGTGCCAGTGCTTGGACAGGGGGGATCTATGGCTACACCTTC
TRBJ1-5,TRBV12-1,-,few,CASSLEVQGTLSNQPQHF,TGTGCCAGCAGCTTAGAGGTCCAGGGTACTCTTAGCAATCAGCCCCAGCATTTT
TRBJ2-1,TRBV20-1,-,-,CSAPYYNEQFF,TGCAGTGCCCCCTACTACAATGAGCAGTTCTTC
TRBJ2-5,TRBV25-1,TRBD1,-,CASSEYGQGTNKETQYF,TGTGCCAGCAGTGAATATGGACAGGGGACGAACAAAGAGACCCAGTACTTC
TRBJ1-2,TRBV5-4,-,-,CASSPGYGYTF,TGTGCCAGCAGTCCGGGGTATGGCTACACCTTC
TRBJ1-2,TRBV5-8,-,-,CASSSLNRVTGGYTF,TGTGCCAGCAGCTCACTGAACAGGGTCACGGGAGGCTACACCTTC
TRBJ2-3,TRBV28,-,-,CASLGEASTDTQYF,TGTGCCAGCCTGGGGGAGGCTAGCACAGATACGCAGTATTTT
TRBJ2-5,TRBV3-1/TRBV3-2,-,-,CASSPSRGASQETQYF,TGTGCCAGCAGCCCCAGCCGGGGGGCATCTCAAGAGACCCAGTACTTC
TRBJ1-5,TRBV10-3,TRBD1,-,CAISQQGGDQPQHF,TGTGCCATCAGTCAACAGGGGGGAGATCAGCCCCAGCATTTT
TRBJ2-1,TRBV29-1,TRBD2,-,CSAPGLAGGYNEQFF,TGCAGCGCTCCGGGACTAGCGGGGGGGTACAATGAGCAGTTCTTC
TRBJ1-2,TRBV29-1,-,-,CSAPGGDGYTF,TGCAGCGCTCCTGGGGGGGATGGCTACACCTTC
TRBJ2-2,TRBV6-2/TRBV6-3,TRBD2,-,CASSTPSGGTTGELFF,TGTGCCAGCAGTACTCCTAGCGGGGGGACGACCGGGGAGCTGTTTTTT
TRBJ2-1,TRBV3-1/TRBV3-2,TRBD1,-,CASRTGGPYNEQFF,TGTGCCAGCAGAACAGGGGGGCCCTACAATGAGCAGTTCTTC
TRBJ2-3,TRBV6-2/TRBV6-3,TRBD2,once,CASSYPSGGGTDTQYF,TGTGCCAGCAGTTACCCTAGCGGGGGGGGCACAGATACGCAGTATTTT
TRBJ1-2,TRBV18,-,-,CASSPLADGGYTF,TGTGCCAGCTCACCACTTGCGGATGGTGGCTACACCTTC
TRBJ2-1,TRBV10-3,-,-,CAISRTASSYNEQFF,TGTGCCATCAGCCGGACAGCTAGCTCCTACAATGAGCAGTTCTTC
TRBJ1-1,TRBV11-2,-,-,CASRRSGYRFNTEAFF,TGTGCCAGCAGACGATCGGGATACAGATTCAACACTGAAGCTTTCTTT
TRBJ2-7,TRBV27,TRBD1,-,CASSLAGRGFDEQYF,TGTGCCAGCAGTCTAGCCGGCAGGGGGTTCGACGAGCAGTACTTC
TRBJ2-3,TRBV6-5,-,-,CASSYGFEGGTDTQYF,TGTGCCAGCAGTTACGGTTTTGAAGGGGGAACAGATACGCAGTATTTT
TRBJ2-1,TRBV19,TRBD1,-,CASSKQGAGPYNEQFF,TGTGCCAGTAGTAAACAGGGGGCTGGTCCCTACAATGAGCAGTTCTTC
TRBJ1-6,TRBV12-5,-,-,CASGLGTTGLTHF,TGTGCTAGTGGTTTGGGAACGACAGGACTCACCCACTTT
TRBJ1-2,TRBV6-5,-,-,CASSYDRTAPNGYTF,TGTGCCAGCAGTTATGATCGGACAGCGCCGAATGGCTACACCTTC
TRBJ2-2,TRBV7-9,TRBD1,-,CASSDGTAGELFF,TGTGCCAGCAGCGACGGGACAGCCGGGGAGCTGTTTTTT
TRBJ1-3,TRBV2,-,-,CASRKGPLSSGNTIYF,TGTGCCAGCAGGAAGGGGCCCCTCAGCTCTGGAAACACCATATATTTT
TRBJ2-7,TRBV7-9,TRBD2,-,CASSLAGAGANF,TGTGCCAGCAGCTTAGCCGGGGCGGGAGCCAACTTC
TRBJ1-2,TRBV19,TRBD1,-,CASSPRTGKIYGYTF,TGTGCCAGTAGTCCGCGGACAGGGAAGATCTATGGCTACACCTTC
TRBJ1-6,TRBV2,-,-,CASTGQPNSPLHF,TGTGCCAGTACAGGACAGCCGAATTCACCCCTCCACTTT
TRBJ1-3,TRBV7-9,-,-,CASSFRVTGNTIYF,TGTGCCAGCAGCTTCAGGGTTACGGGAAACACCATATATTTT
TRBJ1-2,TRBV14,TRBD1,once,CASSSRQGSYGYTF,TGTGCCAGCAGCTCCCGACAGGGCTCCTATGGCTACACCTTC
TRBJ1-3,TRBV28,TRBD1,-,CASSSRRQGASGNTIYF,TGTGCCAGCAGCTCGCGGAGACAGGGGGCCTCTGGAAACACCATATATTTT
TRBJ1-2,TRBV5-4,-,-,CASSWGGSSYGYTF,TGTGCCAGCAGCTGGGGGGGATCGTCCTATGGCTACACCTTC
TRBJ1-6,TRBV30,TRBD1,-,CAARPGQGLSPYNSPLHF,TGTGCCGCCCGTCCGGGACAGGGACTCTCCCCCTATAATTCACCCCTCCACTTT
TRBJ1-6,TRBV2,TRBD1,-,CARRQGISYNSPLHF,TGTGCCAGAAGACAGGGTATCTCCTATAATTCACCCCTCCACTTT
TRBJ1-6,TRBV14,-,-,CASSLRGSNSPLHF,TGTGCCAGCAGCCTAAGAGGGAGTAATTCACCCCTCCACTTT
TRBJ2-6,TRBV18,TRBD2,-,CASSPLGGSSGANVLTF,TGTGCCAGCTCACCACTGGGGGGGAGCTCTGGGGCCAACGTCCTGACTTTC
TRBJ1-1,TRBV7-3,-,-,CASSLDPGEPEAFF,TGTGCCAGCAGCCTCGATCCAGGGGAGCCTGAAGCTTTCTTT
TRBJ2-1,TRBV6-4,TRBD2,-,CASSPRLAGGPNEQFF,TGTGCCAGCAGTCCAAGACTAGCGGGGGGGCCCAATGAGCAGTTCTTC
TRBJ2-3,TRBV7-2,-,-,CASSIGNTDTQYF,TGTGCCAGCAGCATCGGGAACACAGATACGCAGTATTTT
TRBJ1-2,TRBV6-2/TRBV6-3,-,once,CASSFRPADGYTF,TGTGCCAGCAGTTTCCGTCCAGCGGATGGCTACACCTTC
TRBJ2-3,TRBV28,-,-,CASTGRRGDTQYF,TGTGCCAGCACGGGCAGGCGGGGAGATACGCAGTATTTT
TRBJ1-1,TRBV18,TRBD1,-,CASFTIRQGPNTEAFF,TGTGCCAGTTTCACCATTAGACAGGGGCCGAACACTGAAGCTTTCTTT
TRBJ1-2,TRBV7-8,TRBD1,-,CASSSTGGYGYTF,TGTGCCAGCAGCTCAACAGGGGGTTATGGCTACACCTTC
TRBJ1-3,TRBV7-9,-,-,CASSFMGGNTIYF,TGTGCCAGCAGCTTTATGGGCGGAAACACCATATATTTT
TRBJ2-5,TRBV5-1,TRBD1,once,CASSRGQGLETQYF,TGCGCCAGCAGCCGCGGACAGGGTTTGGAGACCCAGTACTTC
TRBJ1-3,TRBV3-1/TRBV3-2,TRBD1,-,CASSRGDRGRGNTIYF,TGTGCCAGCAGCCGCGGCGACAGGGGGCGAGGAAACACCATATATTTT
TRBJ2-7,TRBV5-5,-,-,CASSLEGVGDEQYF,TGTGCCAGCAGCTTGGAGGGGGTGGGGGACGAGCAGTACTTC
TRBJ1-2,TRBV11-2,-,-,CASSSAPTTPDGYTF,TGTGCCAGCAGCTCGGCCCCGACGACTCCGGATGGCTACACCTTC
TRBJ2-2,TRBV11-3,-,-,CASSLDTAGLTGELFF,TGTGCCAGCAGCTTAGATACAGCAGGACTGACCGGGGAGCTGTTTTTT
TRBJ2-5,TRBV12-3/TRBV12-4,-,-,CASSPGDSATQYF,TGTGCCAGCAGTCCGGGGGACAGTGCGACCCAGTACTTC
TRBJ2-1,TRBV5-6,TRBD2,-,CASSLKRGGNNEQFF,TGTGCCAGCAGCTTGAAGCGGGGGGGCAATAATGAGCAGTTCTTC